These 27 T cell receptor beta chains were sequenced from one sample in a study of memory CD4+ T cells and cytomegalovirus serostatus. The assay was immunoSEQ multiplex PCR, and TCRdb's table has in-frame clones only and misses some. This sample has tens of thousands of clones; around three quarters occur once, and the top ten carry more than 0.95%. The sort gate was single viable CD3+CD4+CD8-CD45RO+ cells for memory CD4+ T cells. The material sequenced was memory CD4+ T cells from blood. All receptors derive from an adult in good health and CMV-seronegative.

This rearrangement joins TRBV19 to TRBJ1-2, with 7 bases fitting TRBD1. The CDR3 covers 15 residues. V lost 7 bases to trimming and J lost 2 bases; unmatched junction nucleotides: 10. Germline CDR1 and CDR2: LNHDA and SQIVND (reference sequence). The chain's CDR3 is CASTPEAGGNYGYTF. The CDR3 nucleotides read TGTGCCAGTACCCCCGAGGCAGGGGGAAACTATGGCTACACCTTC. Full variable domain (outside the CDR3, taken from reference TRBV19 and TRBJ1-2): DGGITQSPKYLFRKEGQNVTLSCEQNLNHDAMYWYRQDPGQGLRLIYYSQIVNDFQKGDIAEGYSVSREKKESFPLTVTSAQKNPTAFYLCASTPEAGGNYGYTFGSGTRLTVV.

Only a few counts were recorded for this clone. This sequence joins TRBV10-1 and TRBJ2-2, with D tentatively TRBD2 (5 bases). Germline CDR1 WNHNN, CDR2 SYGVQD (reference sequence). This CDR3 is 9 amino acids long. The CDR3 sequence: CAGATRKFF. DNA of the CDR3: TGCGCGGGAGCTACAAGGAAGTTTTTT.

This clone was seen once. The chain joins TRBV5-4 to TRBJ1-2, with TRBD1 matching 10 bases. The germline V gene encodes CDR1 SGHNT and CDR2 YYREEE (reference sequence). Trimming took 4 bases from V and 6 from J; bases not matched to a gene: 3. This CDR3 spans 13 amino acids. CDR3 in amino acids: CASSADRGNGYTF. CDR3 DNA: TGTGCCAGCAGCGCGGACAGGGGGAATGGCTACACCTTC.

This clone was picked up a small number of times. V is TRBV6-1 and J is TRBJ2-2; tentative D call: TRBD1 (6 bases). The V end lost 2 bases, the J end lost 8 bases, and 15 bases lay between the germline ends. From germline, CDR1 is MNHNS and CDR2 SASEGT. The CDR3 spans 15 residues. The CDR3 DNA is TGTGCCAGCAGTGAACGGTCAGGGGCTGGGGGGGAGCTGTTTTTT. Translated, it gives CASSERSGAGGELFF.

This chain joins TRBV6-5 and TRBJ2-7; D may be TRBD1 (5 bases). V was pared by 8 bases and J by 5 bases, with 10 bases between. The CDR3 length is 11 residues. Germline CDR1 reads MNHEY; CDR2 reads SVGAGI. The CDR3 region is CASQGRHEQYF. The CDR3 nucleotides read TGTGCCAGCCAGGGCAGGCACGAGCAGTACTTC.

The rearrangement joins TRBV11-3 to TRBJ2-2; weak D call: TRBD2 (5 bases). With 1 base removed from V and 4 bases from J, the gap between germline ends came to 10 bases. CDR1 and CDR2 from the germline V gene are SGHNT and YENEEA. The CDR3 is made up of 15 amino acids. CDR3 in amino acids: CASSLGRGVTGELFF. The CDR3 DNA sequence: TGTGCCAGCAGCTTAGGCCGGGGAGTCACCGGGGAGCTGTTTTTT.

This chain joins TRBV10-1 and TRBJ2-1; 7 bases are a match to TRBD2. J gave up 4 bases and V 4 bases, and 7 bases lay outside the gene matches. CDR3 length: 15 residues. Germline assignment: CDR1 WNHNN and CDR2 SYGVQD (reference sequence). The CDR3 region is CASSVASGKYNEQFF. In DNA, the CDR3 is TGCGCCAGCAGTGTGGCTAGCGGAAAATACAATGAGCAGTTCTTC.

This chain connects TRBV5-1 to TRBJ2-1; D is ambiguous. V lost 5 bases and J lost 5, with 14 bases in between. CDR1 is SGHRS, CDR2 YFSETQ, per germline. The CDR3 loop spans 14 amino acids. The DNA of the CDR3 is TGCGCCAGCAGAAGAGAAGCCCAGGACAATGAGCAGTTCTTC. This translates into CASRREAQDNEQFF.

The genes are TRBV7-9 and TRBJ2-3; D is unresolved. The germline V gene encodes CDR1 SEHNR and CDR2 FQNEAQ (reference sequence). Between the trimmed V and J ends, which lost 2 bases and 3 bases, there was a span of 6 bases. The CDR3 contains 13 residues. The CDR3 here is CASSLLRTDTQYF. CDR3 DNA sequence: TGTGCCAGCAGCTTACTGAGGACAGATACGCAGTATTTT.

The V and J genes are TRBV18 and TRBJ1-1; D uncertain. CDR1 is KGHSH and CDR2 is LQKENI in the germline V gene. The CDR3 has 12 residues. V was shortened by 6 bases and J by 5 bases, with 10 bases between the two germline ends. CDR3 amino acids: CASSEPLTEAFF. CDR3 nucleotide sequence: TGTGCCAGCTCCGAGCCCCTAACTGAAGCTTTCTTT.

This sequence joins TRBV6-6 and TRBJ2-1, with D possibly matching TRBD2 (6 bases). The CDR3 loop spans 15 amino acids. V lost 6 bases, J lost 5 bases, and 17 bases lay in between. Germline CDR1 is MNHNY and CDR2 is SVGAGI (reference sequence). CDR3 protein: CASRTGTSPHNEQFF. The CDR3 DNA reads TGTGCCAGCAGAACCGGGACTTCCCCCCACAATGAGCAGTTCTTC.

In its sample, this clone was seen once. This chain connects TRBV30 to TRBJ1-5; D gene uncertain. The CDR3 runs to 13 residues. Looked up from germline, CDR1 is GTSNPN and CDR2 is SVGIG (reference sequence). Trimming shortened V by 1 base and J by 3 bases, and 7 bases separated the two germline ends. CDR3 sequence reads: CAWSGGFNQPQHF. DNA of the CDR3: TGTGCCTGGAGTGGAGGGTTCAATCAGCCCCAGCATTTT.

This chain links TRBV28 with TRBJ2-3; no definite D call. Trimming removed 3 bases from V and 4 bases from J, with 2 bases in between. The length of the CDR3 is 11 residues. Germline loops: CDR1 MDHEN, CDR2 SYDVKM. CDR3 DNA: TGTGCCAGCAGTTTCTCAGATACGCAGTATTTT. Translation: CASSFSDTQYF.

This clone was counted only a few times. This sequence joins TRBV5-4 and TRBJ2-1; possible D gene TRBD2, 5 bases. The CDR3 runs 16 residues. V was clipped by 0 bases and J by 0 bases, with 10 bases between them. The germline gives CDR1 SGHNT, CDR2 YYREEE (reference sequence). The CDR3 DNA sequence: TGTGCCAGCAGCTTGGAGCGGCTAAGCTCCTACAATGAGCAGTTCTTC. Encoded protein: CASSLERLSSYNEQFF.

This clone was observed a single time. The V gene is TRBV6-1, the J gene TRBJ2-1; the D is unclear. CDR1 is MNHNS, CDR2 SASEGT, per germline. V lost 2 bases to trimming and J lost 6 bases, with 5 bases between them. The CDR3 has 12 residues. CDR3 DNA sequence: TGTGCCAGCAGTGAACTAGGCAATGAGCAGTTCTTC. Protein: CASSELGNEQFF.

The chain recombines TRBV19 with TRBJ1-1, with D hard to call. Trimming removed 5 bases at V and 5 bases at J, with 15 bases between. Germline V gene sequence: CDR1 LNHDA, CDR2 SQIVND (reference sequence). The CDR3 contains 14 residues. The CDR3 protein is CASSPIHRETEAFF. In DNA form, the CDR3 reads TGTGCCAGTAGTCCGATCCACCGTGAGACTGAAGCTTTCTTT. Full variable domain (rest looked up from reference TRBV19 and TRBJ1-1): DGGITQSPKYLFRKEGQNVTLSCEQNLNHDAMYWYRQDPGQGLRLIYYSQIVNDFQKGDIAEGYSVSREKKESFPLTVTSAQKNPTAFYLCASSPIHRETEAFFGQGTRLTVV.

The chain is built from TRBV18 and TRBJ1-4, with D uncertain. V lost 5 bases and J lost 3, with 13 bases in between. The V gene's germline CDR1 is KGHSH and CDR2 LQKENI. The CDR3 runs to 15 residues. CDR3 sequence (DNA): TGTGCCAGCTCAACCATGGAGTTCCCTAATGAAAAACTGTTTTTT. Protein sequence: CASSTMEFPNEKLFF.

The chain has TRBV29-1 and TRBJ2-5; no clear D gene. This CDR3 region has 14 residues. The germline V gene has CDR1 SQVTM and CDR2 ANQGSEA. Trimming left V 2 bases short and J 0 bases short, with 10 bases between. The CDR3 loop reads CSVEWRLYQETQYF. The CDR3 DNA sequence: TGCAGCGTTGAATGGCGGCTGTACCAAGAGACCCAGTACTTC.

The chain uses TRBV11-3 and TRBJ2-2, with a tentative D call TRBD1 (6 bases). The CDR3 totals 14 residues. V lost 6 bases and J lost 3, with 11 bases in between. Germline V CDR1 and CDR2: SGHNT, YENEEA. Written as DNA, the CDR3 is TGTGCCAGCAGGGGGGACACTCACACCGGGGAGCTGTTTTTT. It is translated as CASRGDTHTGELFF. Filled out from reference TRBV11-3 and TRBJ2-2, the complete variable domain reads EAGVVQSPRYKIIEKKQPVAFWCNPISGHNTLYWYLQNLGQGPELLIRYENEEAVDDSQLPKDRFSAERLKGVDSTLKIQPAELGDSAVYLCASRGDTHTGELFFGEGSRLTVL.

CDR3 in DNA: TGTGCCAGCAGCAAAGAAGGTTGTCAGCCCCAGCATTTT. Its translation is CASSKEGCQPQHF. The rearrangement joins TRBV21-1 to TRBJ1-5. TRBV21-1 is reported as a pseudogene. The CDR3 totals 13 residues.

The J gene is TRBJ1-2, the V gene TRBV5-4, with D perhaps matching TRBD1 (5 bases). The V and J ends lost 1 base and 8 bases respectively, with 15 bases between them. CDR1 and CDR2 (germline): SGHNT, YYREEE (reference sequence). The CDR3 sequence is 14 residues long. The CDR3 coding sequence is TGTGCCAGCAGCTTGACCGGGACTGTTTCGGGCTACACCTTC. Encoded protein: CASSLTGTVSGYTF.

With respect to this clone: One end of the junction is discordant with germline, which a read error may explain. The same CDR3 also results from other DNA sequences found in this sample. The rearrangement uses TRBV5-6 and TRBJ1-2, with D maybe TRBD1 (6 bases). Germline assignment: CDR1 SGHDT and CDR2 YYEEEE. The CDR3 sequence is 14 residues long. The CDR3 loop reads CASSLVRGASGYTF. The CDR3 DNA sequence: TGCGCCAGCAGCTTGGTTCGGGGGGCTTCTGGCTACACCTTC.

This clone was observed a few times. The chain is built from TRBV15 and TRBJ1-1; unclear D gene. V lost 3 bases and J 4 bases, leaving 15 bases between the germline ends. This CDR3 contains 15 residues. Germline values: CDR1 LNHNV, CDR2 YYDKDF (reference sequence). The CDR3 DNA reads TGTGCCACCAGCAGGAAAAGGACGGGGAGCACTGAAGCTTTCTTT. Amino acids: CATSRKRTGSTEAFF.

The rearrangement links TRBV7-2 to TRBJ2-5, with 10 positions matching TRBD1. The CDR3 is 14 amino acids. Germline V gene lookup returns CDR1 SGHTA and CDR2 FQGNSA. V lost 5 bases, J lost 4 bases, and 4 bases stayed unmatched. CDR3 nucleotide sequence: TGTGCCAGCAGCGAAGACAGGGGGCGAGAGACCCAGTACTTC. It specifies CASSEDRGRETQYF.

The J gene is TRBJ2-3, the V gene TRBV5-4, with D unclear. Germline lookup yields CDR1 SGHNT and CDR2 YYREEE (reference sequence). CDR3 length equals 15 residues. Trimming removed 5 bases at V and 1 base at J, with 14 bases between. The CDR3 region is CASSAKPVGTDTQYF. Here the CDR3 DNA reads TGTGCCAGCAGTGCCAAACCCGTTGGCACAGATACGCAGTATTTT.

This chain connects TRBV6-5 to TRBJ2-7; D not resolved. Looked up from germline, CDR1 is MNHEY and CDR2 is SVGAGI. The CDR3 extends over 13 amino acids. V lost 8 bases to trimming and J lost 0 bases, with 11 bases between them. CDR3 nucleotides: TGTGCCAGCGGACCCAAGAGCTCCTACGAGCAGTACTTC. Translation: CASGPKSSYEQYF.

This clone was detected once. CDR3 DNA: TGTGCCAGCAGTAGGGACCAGCTAGCCAAAAACATTCAGTACTTC. Protein sequence: CASSRDQLAKNIQYF. The chain uses TRBV6-5 and TRBJ2-4; D tentatively fits TRBD1 or TRBD2 (5 bases each). Per germline, CDR1 MNHEY and CDR2 SVGAGI. V was trimmed by 5 bases and J by 0 bases, leaving 11 bases between them. The CDR3 extends over 15 amino acids.